This T cell receptor (beta chain) was obtained from a study of monozygotic twins with inflammatory bowel disease. The study, taken as a whole, reports: Separate T cell subtypes could not be resolved from one another. Clonotypes shared with others were fewer in IBD patients than in healthy twins, especially with disease activity.

The CDR3 consists of 14 residues. CDR1 and CDR2 (germline): SGHTA, FQGNSA. TCRdb reanalyzed the 5' RACE reads, giving one entry per CDR3 protein sequence and no DNA. This sample's table reports approximately 330,000 distinct CDR3 sequences. On this clonotype: Its antigen is currently unknown.

What was sequenced was blood. The rearrangement uses TRBV7-2 and TRBJ2-1; TCRdb's D gene call, TRBD2, goes unchecked for lack of DNA. The source of this sequence is a human donor with ulcerative colitis or Crohn's disease, or a healthy co-twin of an affected twin (not recorded which). The chain's CDR3 is CASSLERGSNEQFF.